This passage covers 4 T cell receptor beta chains from one sample sequenced in a study of blood T cell repertoires in COVID-19. Data came from immunoSEQ multiplex PCR; TCRdb stores just in-frame clones and leaves some out. Here the sample spans about 95,000 clones, approximately 87% being singletons. The specimen was peripheral blood. The receptors stem from a human donor in a cohort sampled during active COVID-19.

The chain carries TRBV23-1 and TRBJ2-2; TRBD2 agrees at 7 bases. TRBV23-1 is sorted into the ORF group, with uncertain function. This CDR3 comprises 17 residues. The ends lost 3 bases at V and 2 bases at J; junction bases unmatched: 9. Here the CDR3 reads CASSHRSGGGNTGELFF. The CDR3 nucleotides are TGCGCCAGCAGTCATCGGTCGGGGGGTGGAAACACCGGGGAGCTGTTTTTT.

The chain links TRBV6-5 to TRBJ1-1; D uncertain. Trimming took off 2 bases at V and 0 bases at J, with 10 bases between the two ends. This CDR3 contains 15 residues. Looked up from germline, CDR1 is MNHEY and CDR2 is SVGAGI. The DNA of the CDR3 is TGTGCCAGCAGTTACACCCTAACGATGAACACTGAAGCTTTCTTT. This gives the protein CASSYTLTMNTEAFF.

V gene TRBV2 combines with J gene TRBJ2-6; 7 bases are a match to TRBD1. Germline V CDR1 and CDR2: SNHLY, FYNNEI. V was pared by 4 bases and J by 1 base, with 1 base of the junction left unmatched. This CDR3 region has 15 residues. CDR3 DNA sequence: TGTGCCAGCAGTGGGGGACAGTCTGGGGCCAACGTCCTGACTTTC. It specifies CASSGGQSGANVLTF.

The V call is TRBV3-1 (or the pseudogene TRBV3-2), the J call TRBJ1-2; D unclear. This CDR3 is 15 amino acids long. Trimming shortened V by 4 bases and J by 3 bases, and 15 bases separated the two germline ends. Germline CDR1 LGHDT, CDR2 YNNKEL (reference sequence). In DNA, the CDR3 is TGTGCCAGCAGCCGCCCGGGAACGGCGGACTATGGCTACACCTTC. Amino acids: CASSRPGTADYGYTF.